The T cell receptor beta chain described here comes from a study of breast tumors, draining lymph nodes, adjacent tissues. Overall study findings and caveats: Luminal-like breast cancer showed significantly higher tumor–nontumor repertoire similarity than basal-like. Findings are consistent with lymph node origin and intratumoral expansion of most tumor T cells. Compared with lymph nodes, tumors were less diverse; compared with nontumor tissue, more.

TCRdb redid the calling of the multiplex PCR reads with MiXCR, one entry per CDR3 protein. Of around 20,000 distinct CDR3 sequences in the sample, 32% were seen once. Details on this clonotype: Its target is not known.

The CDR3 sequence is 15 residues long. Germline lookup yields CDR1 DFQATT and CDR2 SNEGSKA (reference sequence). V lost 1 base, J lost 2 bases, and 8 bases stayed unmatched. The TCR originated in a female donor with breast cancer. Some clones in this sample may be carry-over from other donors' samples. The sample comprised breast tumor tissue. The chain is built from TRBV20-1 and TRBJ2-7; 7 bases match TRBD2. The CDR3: CSARGGGSGPYEQYF. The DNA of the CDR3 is TGCAGTGCTAGAGGGGGCGGGAGTGGCCCCTACGAGCAGTACTTC.